These 19 T cell receptor beta chains came from one sample sequenced in a study of blood T cell repertoires in COVID-19. The repertoire was sequenced with immunoSEQ multiplex PCR; TCRdb's copy has only in-frame clones and lacks some. Of some 140,000 clones listed, approximately 85% are singletons. Sequencing was carried out using peripheral blood. Source of these receptors: a man in his sixties with COVID-19, enrolled during active disease.

This chain joins TRBV7-2 and TRBJ2-5, with D possibly matching TRBD2 (6 bases). Germline V lookup: CDR1 SGHTA, CDR2 FQGNSA. V was pared by 1 base and J by 6 bases, with 18 bases between. The CDR3 contains 16 residues. The CDR3 is CASSLGGTLPPQTQYF. CDR3 DNA: TGTGCCAGCAGCTTAGGGGGGACTCTCCCCCCGCAGACCCAGTACTTC.

This chain connects TRBV4-3 to TRBJ2-7; no definite D call. The V end was cut by 0 bases, the J end by 1 base, with 10 bases between. CDR3 size: 15 residues. The germline V gene encodes CDR1 LGHNA and CDR2 YSLEER. CDR3 in amino acids: CASSQEAQWSYEQYF. DNA of the CDR3: TGCGCCAGCAGCCAAGAGGCCCAGTGGTCCTACGAGCAGTACTTC.

The rearrangement links TRBV7-2 to TRBJ2-2; 8 bases map to TRBD1. Germline lookup yields CDR1 SGHTA and CDR2 FQGNSA. Trimming took 5 bases from V and 1 from J; bases not matched to a gene: 6. The CDR3 spans 16 residues. CDR3 residues: CASSTRTGLNTGELFF. As DNA, the CDR3 is TGTGCCAGCAGCACTCGGACAGGGCTGAACACCGGGGAGCTGTTTTTT.

This chain connects TRBV7-8 to TRBJ1-1; TRBD1 matches 9 bases. This CDR3 contains 15 residues. Per germline, CDR1 SGHVS and CDR2 FQNEAQ. The junction had 5 bases not matched to a gene; V was cut back by 5 bases and J by 1 base. In DNA form, the CDR3 reads TGTGCCAGCAGCGTTTCGGGACAGGGGAACACTGAAGCTTTCTTT. Translated: CASSVSGQGNTEAFF.

This chain connects TRBV7-9 to TRBJ2-3; 9 bases line up with TRBD2. V lost 3 bases to trimming and J lost 6 bases; unmatched junction nucleotides: 10. The CDR3 has 16 amino acids. Germline V gene data show CDR1 as SEHNR and CDR2 as FQNEAQ (reference sequence). CDR3 in DNA: TGTGCCAGCAGCTTCGGCGGGGGGGCCGTGTCGGATACGCAGTATTTT. Translating gives CASSFGGGAVSDTQYF.

The CDR3: CASSQPARALLGGTEAFF. The CDR3 bases are TGCGCCAGCAGCCAACCGGCCCGGGCCTTGTTAGGGGGCACTGAAGCTTTCTTT. The V and J genes are TRBV4-1 and TRBJ1-1, with D possibly TRBD1 on 6 matching bases. V lost 2 bases, J lost 4 bases, and 23 bases lay in between. The CDR3 runs to 18 residues. CDR1 and CDR2 from the germline V gene are MGHRA and YSYEKL.

The chain is built from TRBV9 and TRBJ1-1; the D gene is possibly TRBD1 (6 bases). Germline V gene lookup returns CDR1 SGDLS and CDR2 YYNGEE. The V end was cut by 4 bases, the J end by 0 bases, with 13 bases between. CDR3 length equals 15 residues. DNA for the CDR3: TGTGCCAGCAGCCGGGACATCAATATGAACACTGAAGCTTTCTTT. It is translated as CASSRDINMNTEAFF.

The rearrangement joins TRBV12-3 or TRBV12-4 to TRBJ1-5; D gene unclear. This CDR3 comprises 13 residues. The V gene lost 6 bases and the J gene lost 4 bases, with 10 bases spanning the gap. This CDR3 reads CASSMENNQPQHF. Here the CDR3 DNA reads TGTGCCAGCAGCATGGAGAATAATCAGCCCCAGCATTTT.

This clone was seen a handful of times. The chain recombines TRBV5-1 with TRBJ2-3; D remains unclear. V lost 8 bases and J 2 bases, leaving 6 bases between the germline ends. The CDR3 consists of 11 residues. Germline CDR1 and CDR2: SGHRS and YFSETQ. The CDR3 DNA reads as TGCGCCAGTGCTAACACAGATACGCAGTATTTT. This gives the protein CASANTDTQYF.

A remark on this clone: The junction shows a germline mismatch at one end, possibly a read error. This rearrangement joins TRBV7-9 to TRBJ1-1; perhaps TRBD1 as D (5 bases). CDR1 SEHNR and CDR2 FQNEAQ come from the germline V gene (reference sequence). The CDR3 is made up of 14 amino acids. The CDR3 coding sequence is TGTGCCAGCAGGTTAGACGGACAAAACACTGAAGCTTTCTTT. This translates into CASRLDGQNTEAFF.

CDR3 amino acids: CAWSRDSMNTEAFF. CDR3 coding DNA: TGTGCCTGGAGTCGGGACAGTATGAACACTGAAGCTTTCTTT. The V gene is TRBV30, the J gene TRBJ1-1, with TRBD1 matching 7 bases. Trimming cost V 2 bases and J 0 bases; bases outside gene matches: 3. The CDR3 totals 14 residues. From germline, CDR1 is GTSNPN and CDR2 SVGIG (reference sequence).

The rearrangement uses TRBV6-2 or TRBV6-3 and TRBJ2-1, with D maybe TRBD2 (7 bases). CDR1 is MNHEY, CDR2 SVGEGT, per germline. This CDR3 comprises 11 residues. With 4 bases removed from V and 14 bases from J, the gap between germline ends came to 12 bases. This CDR3 reads CASSSSGTKFF. CDR3 DNA: TGTGCCAGCAGTTCGAGCGGGACAAAGTTCTTC.

A word on this clone: At one end the junction does not follow the germline gene, possibly because of a read error. The V gene is TRBV14, the J gene TRBJ2-7; the D gene is possibly TRBD2 (6 bases). This CDR3 region has 11 residues. Germline CDR1 reads SGHDN; CDR2 reads FVKESK. The CDR3 is CASSLGTFTDF. The CDR3 DNA is TGTGCCAGCAGCCTGGGGACTTTTACGGACTTC.

The chain combines TRBV18 with TRBJ2-1, with 13 bases matching TRBD2. The V gene's germline CDR1 is KGHSH and CDR2 LQKENI. With V trimmed by 4 bases and J by 0 bases, 6 bases remained unmatched. The CDR3 length is 18 residues. CDR3 loop: CASSRPGLAGPSYNEQFF. The DNA of the CDR3 is TGTGCCAGCTCACGACCGGGACTAGCGGGACCCTCCTACAATGAGCAGTTCTTC. The entire variable domain, with the rest obtained from reference TRBV18 and TRBJ2-1, is as follows: NAGVMQNPRHLVRRRGQEARLRCSPMKGHSHVYWYRQLPEEGLKFMVYLQKENIIDESGMPKERFSAEFPKEGPSILRIQQVVRGDSAAYFCASSRPGLAGPSYNEQFFGPGTRLTVL.

This clone was recorded a few times. The chain is built from TRBV2 and TRBJ1-2, with 9 bases that match TRBD1. The V gene's germline CDR1 is SNHLY and CDR2 FYNNEI. V lost 9 bases and J lost 3; bases outside the gene matches: 26. This CDR3 region has 20 residues. CDR3 sequence (DNA): TGTGCCAGAGGAGGGACATCCCCGGGACAGGGAGCGACTAGGGACTATGGCTACACCTTC. This sequence encodes CARGGTSPGQGATRDYGYTF.

The V and J genes are TRBV7-9 and TRBJ2-2; D not resolved. Germline-derived CDR1 and CDR2 are SEHNR and FQNEAQ (reference sequence). V was trimmed by 5 bases and J by 6 bases, leaving 7 bases between them. The CDR3 covers 12 residues. The CDR3 DNA reads as TGTGCCAGCAGCCAGGTCTCCGGGGAGCTGTTTTTT. Its translation is CASSQVSGELFF.

In its sample, this clone was seen a few times. The genes are TRBV19 and TRBJ1-5, with no clear D. The CDR3 runs to 14 residues. Trimming cost V 8 bases and J 1 base, with 12 bases left between them. Germline V lookup: CDR1 LNHDA, CDR2 SQIVND (reference sequence). In nucleotides, the CDR3 is TGTGCCAGTTGTGATGCCGGGAGCAATCAGCCCCAGCATTTT. Its translation: CASCDAGSNQPQHF.

This chain joins TRBV28 and TRBJ2-5; 9 bases map to TRBD1. Germline values: CDR1 MDHEN, CDR2 SYDVKM. Trimming took 0 bases from V and 2 from J; bases not matched to a gene: 7. This CDR3 is built from 17 residues. CDR3 loop: CASSLWKGQGEQETQYF. The DNA of the CDR3 is TGTGCCAGCAGTTTATGGAAGGGACAGGGAGAACAAGAGACCCAGTACTTC.

The chain couples TRBV27 to TRBJ1-2, with D possibly being TRBD1 (6 bases). This CDR3 has 12 amino acids. The V end lost 5 bases, the J end lost 4 bases, and 8 bases lay between the germline ends. The V gene's germline CDR1 is MNHEY and CDR2 SMNVEV (reference sequence). CDR3 sequence: CASSAQGYGYTF. For the CDR3, the DNA is TGTGCCAGCAGTGCACAGGGCTATGGCTACACCTTC.